The present TCR beta chain was sequenced within a study of cytotoxic CD8 clonotypes in ibrutinib-treated CLL. The germline V and J ends were trimmed by 4 bases and 1 base, with 5 bases remaining between them. The CDR3 spans 13 residues. Per germline, CDR1 MNHNS and CDR2 SASEGT. Assay: immunoSEQ multiplex PCR; the TCRdb copy retains only in-frame clones and omits some. This table has just over 65,000 clones, around two thirds appearing once. This chain joins TRBV6-1 and TRBJ1-3; D gene ambiguous. Sequenced material: PBMCs, taken after 12 months of ibrutinib treatment. The receptor was isolated from a human donor with chronic lymphocytic leukemia. CDR3 residues: CASSVGSGNTIYF. The CDR3 nucleotides are TGTGCCAGCAGTGTGGGGTCTGGAAACACCATATATTTT.